These T cell receptor beta chains were read from a single sample in a study of spatial heterogeneity in lung cancer. MiXCR, run by TCRdb on the 5' RACE reads, gives a single entry per CDR3 protein. The sample lists 2,500 to 3,000 distinct CDR3 sequences; under 15% were seen once. The specimen comprised PBMCs, sampled at surgery. The receptors stem from a male donor with early-stage non-small cell lung cancer. CDR3s include the opening cysteine and the closing phenylalanine or tryptophan.

J gene: TRBJ2-2
V gene: TRBV7-2
CDR3 protein: CASSFGRGSTGELFF

J gene: TRBJ2-7
V gene: TRBV28
CDR3 protein: CASSLGGSYEQYF

J gene: TRBJ1-5
V gene: TRBV7-9
CDR3 protein: CASSPRGLPQHF

J gene: TRBJ1-1
V gene: TRBV27
CDR3 protein: CASSWTGGGTEAFF

J gene: TRBJ2-7
V gene: TRBV7-9
CDR3 protein: CASSLVTRSYEQYF

J gene: TRBJ2-3
V gene: TRBV19
CDR3 protein: CASTRTGAGDTQYF

J gene: TRBJ2-2
V gene: TRBV5-8
CDR3 protein: CASSDWTNTGELFF

J gene: TRBJ2-3
V gene: TRBV3-1
CDR3 protein: CASSPTAGTSTDTQYF

J gene: TRBJ1-1
V gene: TRBV29-1
CDR3 protein: CSVVGNGMNTEAFF

J gene: TRBJ1-6
V gene: TRBV11-2
CDR3 protein: CASSSGLGNSPLHF

J gene: TRBJ2-7
V gene: TRBV30
CDR3 protein: CAWKALYEQYF

J gene: TRBJ1-3
V gene: TRBV18
CDR3 protein: CASSPWEWTEGNTIYF

J gene: TRBJ2-3
V gene: TRBV7-8
CDR3 protein: CASSLVSPEAQYF

J gene: TRBJ2-5
V gene: TRBV7-2
CDR3 protein: CASSKKYPTGTGGVETQYF

J gene: TRBJ1-5
V gene: TRBV19
CDR3 protein: CASNPGLDSNQPQHF

J gene: TRBJ2-3
V gene: TRBV5-1
CDR3 protein: CASKVVTQDTDTQYF

J gene: TRBJ2-3
V gene: TRBV6-2/TRBV6-3
CDR3 protein: CASTPLAGGRDTQYF

J gene: TRBJ1-2
V gene: TRBV20-1
CDR3 protein: CSAADGGYGYTF

J gene: TRBJ1-6
V gene: TRBV7-2
CDR3 protein: CASSLEASYNSPLHF

J gene: TRBJ2-1
V gene: TRBV30
CDR3 protein: CAWSEDRDDEQFF

J gene: TRBJ2-1
V gene: TRBV5-1
CDR3 protein: CASSLLANGRNEQFF

J gene: TRBJ2-5
V gene: TRBV7-2
CDR3 protein: CASRQGGPTQYF

J gene: TRBJ2-7
V gene: TRBV27
CDR3 protein: CASTLGAYEQYF

J gene: TRBJ2-3
V gene: TRBV7-9
CDR3 protein: CASSFQDWGQGDTQYF

J gene: TRBJ2-2
V gene: TRBV7-9
CDR3 protein: CASKRMTGDLAENTGELFF

J gene: TRBJ2-2
V gene: TRBV28
CDR3 protein: CASGSGQANTGELFF

J gene: TRBJ1-5
V gene: TRBV20-1
CDR3 protein: CSARDPAGQPQHF

J gene: TRBJ2-4
V gene: TRBV7-9
CDR3 protein: CASSLATGVAKNIQYF

J gene: TRBJ2-1
V gene: TRBV7-3
CDR3 protein: CASSSDRGLGEQFF

J gene: TRBJ2-3
V gene: TRBV7-9
CDR3 protein: CASSFALGQDRDTQYF

J gene: TRBJ1-1
V gene: TRBV3-1
CDR3 protein: CASSLREGKTEAFF

J gene: TRBJ1-4
V gene: TRBV7-9
CDR3 protein: CASSWTGTGGEKLFF

J gene: TRBJ2-5
V gene: TRBV6-5
CDR3 protein: CASSYSAGQTQYF

J gene: TRBJ1-2
V gene: TRBV20-1
CDR3 protein: CSAEDGRNGYTF

J gene: TRBJ1-1
V gene: TRBV2
CDR3 protein: CASTTGGTEAFF

J gene: TRBJ2-3
V gene: TRBV29-1
CDR3 protein: CSVEGTLAKPSTDTQYF

J gene: TRBJ1-1
V gene: TRBV7-9
CDR3 protein: CASSLNTEAFF

J gene: TRBJ2-3
V gene: TRBV6-2/TRBV6-3
CDR3 protein: CASSFPQAGADTQYF

J gene: TRBJ2-2
V gene: TRBV5-1
CDR3 protein: CASSSVQGGPGELFF

J gene: TRBJ1-4
V gene: TRBV7-9
CDR3 protein: CASSFGGGSNEKLFF

J gene: TRBJ2-7
V gene: TRBV28
CDR3 protein: CASTEALDASYEQYF

J gene: TRBJ1-1
V gene: TRBV29-1
CDR3 protein: CSVEDRQGLAVGTEAFF

J gene: TRBJ2-6
V gene: TRBV5-1
CDR3 protein: CASSFQGSGANVLTF

J gene: TRBJ2-1
V gene: TRBV5-6
CDR3 protein: CASSLMDNEQFF

J gene: TRBJ1-1
V gene: TRBV7-9
CDR3 protein: CASSSTAAGDTEAFF

J gene: TRBJ2-2
V gene: TRBV5-1
CDR3 protein: CASSLRGAGELFF

J gene: TRBJ2-3
V gene: TRBV7-8
CDR3 protein: CASSLGLYSTDTQYF

J gene: TRBJ2-2
V gene: TRBV19
CDR3 protein: CASSKVEYRQYTRNTGELFF

J gene: TRBJ2-4
V gene: TRBV11-2
CDR3 protein: CASSLARVTSSAKNIQYF

J gene: TRBJ1-1
V gene: TRBV7-8
CDR3 protein: CASGRQGGTEAFF

J gene: TRBJ2-5
V gene: TRBV6-1
CDR3 protein: CASGDRAYQETQYF

J gene: TRBJ2-2
V gene: TRBV5-8
CDR3 protein: CASSSAGGTGELFF

J gene: TRBJ2-5
V gene: TRBV19
CDR3 protein: CATRAGTGGETQYF